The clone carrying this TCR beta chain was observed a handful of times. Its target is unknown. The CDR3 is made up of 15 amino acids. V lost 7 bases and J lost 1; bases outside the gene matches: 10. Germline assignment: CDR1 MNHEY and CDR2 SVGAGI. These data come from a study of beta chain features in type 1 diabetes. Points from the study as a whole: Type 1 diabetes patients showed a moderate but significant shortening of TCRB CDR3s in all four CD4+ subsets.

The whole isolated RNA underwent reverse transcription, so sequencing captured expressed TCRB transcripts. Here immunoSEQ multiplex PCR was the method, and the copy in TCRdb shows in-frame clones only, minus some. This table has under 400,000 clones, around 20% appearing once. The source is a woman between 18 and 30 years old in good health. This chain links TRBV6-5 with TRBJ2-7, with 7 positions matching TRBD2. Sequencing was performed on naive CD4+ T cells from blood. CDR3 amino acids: CASTTGRESSYEQYF. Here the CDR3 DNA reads TGTGCCAGCACCACGGGGAGGGAATCGTCCTACGAGCAGTACTTC.